This T cell receptor beta chain derives from a study of technical replicates of blood from a few donors. This CDR3 has 14 residues. CDR1 is MNHNS and CDR2 is SASEGT in the germline V gene. For this clone: A junction boundary mismatches the germline segment, possibly from a read error.

This table comes from immunoSEQ multiplex PCR, and its TCRdb copy is limited to in-frame clones, with some not included. The sample contains 77,000 or so clones, 80% to 95% of which appear only once. Material: T cells isolated from PBMCs. The chain joins TRBV6-1 to TRBJ2-3; the D gene is possibly TRBD2 (6 bases). This clonotype was sampled from a human donor in good health. CDR3 bases: TGTGCCAGCAGTGAAGTGTCTACAGGCATCAGGAGGGATTTT. Translating gives CASSEVSTGIRRDF.